These 4 T cell receptor beta chains came from one sample sequenced in a study of T cells in Graves' hyperthyroidism and ophthalmopathy (dated by TCRdb to about 2019). Libraries were built with multiplex PCR. The instrument was an Illumina HiSeq 2000. The TCR beta CDR3 regions were amplified from the RNA transcripts. The TCR CDR3 was subjected to a first round of RT-PCR using the HTBI primer set and the Qiagen OneStep RT-PCR kit. In TCRdb, the public reads were trimmed at Q25 with fastp and aligned with MiXCR, with productive beta chains retained. Rows with a matching CDR3 protein are joined into one entry that keeps the most common DNA and genes. This sample lists about 640,000 distinct CDR3 sequences; around 21% were detected once. The ten largest clones take up 34% of the sample. Sequences were obtained from blood. The receptors originated from a man aged 25-45 years with Graves' ophthalmopathy.

This clonotype was counted a few times. The V gene is TRBV29-1, the J gene TRBJ1-2; D possibly corresponds to TRBD1 (5 bases). With 4 bases removed from V and 5 bases from J, the gap between germline ends came to 11 bases. This CDR3 has 12 residues. CDR1 SQVTM and CDR2 ANQGSEA come from the germline V gene. The chain's CDR3 is CSVGPEGYGYTF. As DNA, the CDR3 is TGCAGCGTTGGACCCGAGGGGTATGGCTACACCTTC.

This clonotype has only a few counts. The chain uses TRBV10-3 and TRBJ2-7; TRBD2 aligns across 12 bases. Germline-derived CDR1 and CDR2 are ENHRY and SYGVKD. This CDR3 contains 13 residues. The junction had 1 base not matched to a gene; V was cut back by 6 bases and J by 4 bases. CDR3 DNA: TGTGCCATCAGGACTAGCGGGAGATACGAGCAGTACTTC. It specifies CAIRTSGRYEQYF.

Notes on this clonotype: A single base separates this from a much larger clone, so it may be a read error. The chain is built from TRBV15 and TRBJ1-5; D remains ambiguous. From germline, CDR1 is LNHNV and CDR2 YYDKDF (reference sequence). The CDR3 is 15 amino acids. The V gene lost 0 bases and the J gene lost 5 bases, with 11 bases spanning the gap. CDR3: CATSRDRTVDQPQHF. The CDR3 DNA reads as TGTGCCACCAGCAGAGATAGAACAGTCGATCAGCCCCAGCATTTT.

This clonotype was seen a few times. The chain has TRBV20-1 and TRBJ1-4, with TRBD1 as a possible D gene (6 bases). Germline CDR1 is DFQATT and CDR2 is SNEGSKA (reference sequence). The CDR3 sequence is 13 residues long. V dropped 2 bases and J dropped 8 bases, with 12 bases sitting between them. CDR3 amino acids: CSARLGAVEKLFF. The CDR3 region has the DNA TGCAGTGCTAGACTGGGGGCGGTGGAAAAACTGTTTTTT.